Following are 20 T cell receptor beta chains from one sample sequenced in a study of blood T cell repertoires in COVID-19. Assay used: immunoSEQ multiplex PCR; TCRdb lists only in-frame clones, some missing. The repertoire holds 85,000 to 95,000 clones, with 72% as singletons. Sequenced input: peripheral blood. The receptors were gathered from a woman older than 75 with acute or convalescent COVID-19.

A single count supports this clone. Here the CDR3 reads CASSLVGGGYTF. CDR3 DNA: TGTGCCAGCAGCTTAGTAGGGGGTGGCTACACCTTC. The gene calls are TRBV7-9 and TRBJ1-2, with D possibly being TRBD1 (6 bases). CDR1 is SEHNR and CDR2 is FQNEAQ in the germline V gene (reference sequence). V was trimmed by 1 base and J by 7 bases, leaving 7 bases between them. The CDR3 is 12 residues long.

The CDR3 DNA reads TGTGCCACCAGTGTAGGGAACAGGCGTTATAATTCACCCCTCCACTTT. Protein product: CATSVGNRRYNSPLHF. V gene TRBV24-1 combines with J gene TRBJ1-6; a possible D gene is TRBD1 (5 bases). CDR1 and CDR2 from the germline V gene are KGHDR and SFDVKD. V was pared by 5 bases and J by 4 bases, with 14 bases between. The CDR3 is 16 residues long.

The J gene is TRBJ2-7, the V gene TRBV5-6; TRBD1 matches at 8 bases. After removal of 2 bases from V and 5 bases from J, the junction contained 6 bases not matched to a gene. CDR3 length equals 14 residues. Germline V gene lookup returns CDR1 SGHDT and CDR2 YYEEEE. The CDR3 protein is CASSLGQGANEQYF. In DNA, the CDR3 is TGTGCCAGCAGCTTAGGACAGGGAGCTAACGAGCAGTACTTC.

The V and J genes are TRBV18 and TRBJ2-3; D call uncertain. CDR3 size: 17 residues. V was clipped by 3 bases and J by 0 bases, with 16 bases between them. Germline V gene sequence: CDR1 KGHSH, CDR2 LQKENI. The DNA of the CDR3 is TGTGCCAGCTCACCGTCTATCTCGGCGGCAAGCACAGATACGCAGTATTTT. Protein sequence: CASSPSISAASTDTQYF.

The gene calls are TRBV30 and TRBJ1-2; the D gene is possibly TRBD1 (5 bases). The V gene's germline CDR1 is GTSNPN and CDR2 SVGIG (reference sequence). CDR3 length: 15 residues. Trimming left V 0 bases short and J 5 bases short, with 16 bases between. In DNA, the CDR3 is TGTGCCTGGAGTGTCCGGACAAGCTCCGGATATGGCTACACCTTC. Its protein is CAWSVRTSSGYGYTF.

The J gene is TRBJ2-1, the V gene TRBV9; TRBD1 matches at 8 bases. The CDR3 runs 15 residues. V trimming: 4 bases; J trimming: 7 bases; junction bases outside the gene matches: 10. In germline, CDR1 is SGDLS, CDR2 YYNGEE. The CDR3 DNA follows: TGTGCCAGCAGCCCTAGTGGGCAGGGGGCGAATGAGCAGTTCTTC. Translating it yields CASSPSGQGANEQFF.

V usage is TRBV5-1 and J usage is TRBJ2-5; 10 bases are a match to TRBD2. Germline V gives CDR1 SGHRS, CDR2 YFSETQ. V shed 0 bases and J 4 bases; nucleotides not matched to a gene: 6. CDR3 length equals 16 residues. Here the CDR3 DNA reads TGCGCCAGCAGCTTGGAAAGCGGGGGGGCCGGAGAGACCCAGTACTTC. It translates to CASSLESGGAGETQYF.

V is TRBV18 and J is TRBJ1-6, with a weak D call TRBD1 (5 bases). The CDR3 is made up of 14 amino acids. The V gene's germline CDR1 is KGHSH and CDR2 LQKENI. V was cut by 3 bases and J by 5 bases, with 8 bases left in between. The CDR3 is CASSPSGDNSPLHF. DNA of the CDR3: TGTGCCAGCTCACCTTCGGGGGATAATTCACCCCTCCACTTT. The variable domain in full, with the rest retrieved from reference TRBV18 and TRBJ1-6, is NAGVMQNPRHLVRRRGQEARLRCSPMKGHSHVYWYRQLPEEGLKFMVYLQKENIIDESGMPKERFSAEFPKEGPSILRIQQVVRGDSAAYFCASSPSGDNSPLHFGNGTRLTVT.

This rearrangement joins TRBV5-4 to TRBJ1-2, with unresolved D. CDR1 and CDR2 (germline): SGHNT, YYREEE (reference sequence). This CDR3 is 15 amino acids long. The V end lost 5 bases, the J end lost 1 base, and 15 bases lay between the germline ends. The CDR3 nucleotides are TGTGCCAGCAGTTCGGGTACCTACTTTAACTATGGCTACACCTTC. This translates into CASSSGTYFNYGYTF. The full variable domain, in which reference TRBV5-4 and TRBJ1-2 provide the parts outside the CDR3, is ETGVTQSPTHLIKTRGQQVTLRCSSQSGHNTVSWYQQALGQGPQFIFQYYREEENGRGNFPPRFSGLQFPNYSSELNVNALELDDSALYLCASSSGTYFNYGYTFGSGTRLTVV.

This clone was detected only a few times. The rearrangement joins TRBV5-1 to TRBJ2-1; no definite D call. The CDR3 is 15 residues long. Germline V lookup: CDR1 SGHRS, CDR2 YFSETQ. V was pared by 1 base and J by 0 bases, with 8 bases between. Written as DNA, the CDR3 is TGCGCCAGCAGCTTGAGTTCGAGCTCCTACAATGAGCAGTTCTTC. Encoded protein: CASSLSSSSYNEQFF.

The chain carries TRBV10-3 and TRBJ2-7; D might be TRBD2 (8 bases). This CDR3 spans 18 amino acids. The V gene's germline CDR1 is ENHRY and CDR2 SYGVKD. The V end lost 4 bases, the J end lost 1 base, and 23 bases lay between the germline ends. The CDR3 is CAISAGTAVAGRSYEQYF. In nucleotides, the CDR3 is TGTGCCATCAGTGCCGGGACAGCCGTAGCGGGGAGGTCCTACGAGCAGTACTTC.

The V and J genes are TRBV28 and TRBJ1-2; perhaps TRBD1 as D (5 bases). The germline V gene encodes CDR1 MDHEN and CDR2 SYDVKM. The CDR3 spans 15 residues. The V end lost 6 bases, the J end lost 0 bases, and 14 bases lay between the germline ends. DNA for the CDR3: TGTGCCAGCAGCCGGGAGGGGTTACCTAACTATGGCTACACCTTC. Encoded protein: CASSREGLPNYGYTF.

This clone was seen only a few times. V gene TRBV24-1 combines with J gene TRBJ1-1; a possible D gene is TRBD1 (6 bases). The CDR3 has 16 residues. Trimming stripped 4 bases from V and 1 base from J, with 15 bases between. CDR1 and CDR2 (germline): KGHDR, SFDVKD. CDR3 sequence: CATSEPPQGRNTEAFF. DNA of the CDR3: TGTGCCACCAGTGAACCTCCACAGGGCCGGAACACTGAAGCTTTCTTT.

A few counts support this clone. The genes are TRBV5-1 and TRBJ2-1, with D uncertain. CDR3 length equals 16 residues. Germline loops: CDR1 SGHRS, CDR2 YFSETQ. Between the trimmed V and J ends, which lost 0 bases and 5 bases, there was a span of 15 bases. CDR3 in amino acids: CASSLGLIRRDNEQFF. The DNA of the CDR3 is TGCGCCAGCAGCTTGGGGCTCATCCGACGGGACAATGAGCAGTTCTTC.

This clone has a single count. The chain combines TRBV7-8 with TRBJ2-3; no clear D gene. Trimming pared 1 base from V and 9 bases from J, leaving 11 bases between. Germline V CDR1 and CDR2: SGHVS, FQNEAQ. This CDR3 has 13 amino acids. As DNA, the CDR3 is TGTGCCAGCAGCTTAGATTCCGCCGCGACGCAGTATTTT. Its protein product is CASSLDSAATQYF.

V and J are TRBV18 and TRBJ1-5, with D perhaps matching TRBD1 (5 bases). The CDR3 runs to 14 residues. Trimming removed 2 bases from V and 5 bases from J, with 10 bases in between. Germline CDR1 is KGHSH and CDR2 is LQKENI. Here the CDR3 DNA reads TGTGCCAGCTCACCATCAGGGTTGGATCAGCCCCAGCATTTT. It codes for CASSPSGLDQPQHF.

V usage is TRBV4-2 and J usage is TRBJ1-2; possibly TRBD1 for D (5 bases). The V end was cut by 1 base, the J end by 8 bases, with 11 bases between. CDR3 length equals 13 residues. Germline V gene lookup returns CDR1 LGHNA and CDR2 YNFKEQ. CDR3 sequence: CASSQARGEGYTF. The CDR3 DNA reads TGTGCCAGCAGCCAAGCCCGGGGGGAGGGCTACACCTTC.

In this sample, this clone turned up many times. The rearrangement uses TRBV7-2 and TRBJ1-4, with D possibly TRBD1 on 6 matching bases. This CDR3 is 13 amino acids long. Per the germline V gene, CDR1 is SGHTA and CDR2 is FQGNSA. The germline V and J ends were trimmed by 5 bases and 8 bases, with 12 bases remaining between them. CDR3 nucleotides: TGTGCCAGCAGCCAGGGGCAGAACGAAAAACTGTTTTTT. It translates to CASSQGQNEKLFF.

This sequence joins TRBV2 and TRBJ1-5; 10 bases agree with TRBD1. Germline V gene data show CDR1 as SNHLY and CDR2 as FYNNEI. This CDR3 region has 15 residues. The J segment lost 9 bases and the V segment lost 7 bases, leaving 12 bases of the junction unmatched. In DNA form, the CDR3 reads TGTGCCAGCATCTCGACAGGGGGCCCTGTGTCGCCCCAGCATTTT. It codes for CASISTGGPVSPQHF.

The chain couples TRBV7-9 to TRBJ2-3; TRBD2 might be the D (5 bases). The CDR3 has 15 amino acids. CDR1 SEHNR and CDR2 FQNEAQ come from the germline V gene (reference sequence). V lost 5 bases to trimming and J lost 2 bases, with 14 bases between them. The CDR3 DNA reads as TGTGCCAGCAGCCTCCTCCGGGGAAACACAGATACGCAGTATTTT. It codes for CASSLLRGNTDTQYF.